These 7 T cell receptor beta chains originate from one sample sequenced in a study of blood T cells in healthy people across ages. Combining a sample-barcoded 5' primer with a J-beta primer mix, a second PCR ran for 7 to 11 cycles. TCRdb redid the calling of the 5' RACE reads with MiXCR, one entry per CDR3 protein. The data show 650,000 or so distinct CDR3 sequences, over 40% seen once. Sequencing was done on a sample of blood. The source is a woman at least 80 years old in good health.

The V and J genes are TRBV4-1 and TRBJ2-1; the D is unclear. V was trimmed by 3 bases and J by 7 bases, leaving 10 bases between them. Germline V gene data show CDR1 as MGHRA and CDR2 as YSYEKL. The CDR3 runs to 13 residues. CDR3: CASSHISSNEQFF. For the CDR3, the DNA is TGCGCCAGCAGCCATATCAGCAGTAATGAGCAGTTCTTC.

CDR3 DNA: TGCAGTGCTCGCCCGACAGGGGTTTTGGGTGGCTACACCTTC. Its protein product is CSARPTGVLGGYTF. The chain recombines TRBV20-1 with TRBJ1-2, with TRBD1 identical over 8 bases. Germline trimming cut 5 bases from V and 7 bases from J; bases unmatched to any gene: 12. Per the germline V gene, CDR1 is DFQATT and CDR2 is SNEGSKA (reference sequence). The CDR3 has 14 amino acids.

This clonotype has only one observation. The chain combines TRBV5-6 with TRBJ1-2; D is unresolved. The CDR3 loop spans 12 amino acids. The V end was cut by 1 base, the J end by 7 bases, with 8 bases between. CDR1 and CDR2 (germline): SGHDT, YYEEEE. The CDR3 DNA is TGTGCCAGCAGCTTGTCCACAGTTGGCTACACCTTC. This sequence encodes CASSLSTVGYTF.

This chain uses TRBV4-2 with TRBJ2-1, with D possibly matching TRBD1 (6 bases). The J call may be incorrect, as the DNA end agrees better with TRBJ2-7. CDR3 length: 18 amino acids. Germline CDR1 reads LGHNA; CDR2 reads YNFKEQ. The CDR3 protein is CASSSLGLSGAYSNEQYF. The CDR3 DNA is TGTGCCAGCAGCTCTCTAGGGCTATCAGGGGCATACAGCAATGAGCAGTACTTC.

This clonotype has at least ten counts. This chain joins TRBV27 and TRBJ2-5; D might be TRBD1 (6 bases). Per the germline V gene, CDR1 is MNHEY and CDR2 is SMNVEV (reference sequence). Trimming took 5 bases from V and 4 from J, leaving 14 bases between them. The CDR3 runs to 14 residues. The CDR3 DNA reads TGTGCCAGCAGTCCCAACCCCAGGGGAGAGACCCAGTACTTC. Translating it yields CASSPNPRGETQYF.

The chain recombines TRBV20-1 with TRBJ2-7; 7 nucleotides line up with TRBD2. Germline V gene lookup returns CDR1 DFQATT and CDR2 SNEGSKA (reference sequence). This CDR3 has 14 residues. J gave up 4 bases and V 1 base, and 7 bases lay outside the gene matches. In DNA, the CDR3 is TGCAGTGCTAGAGCCGCACTAGCGCCTTACGAGCAGTACTTC. Amino acids: CSARAALAPYEQYF.

Of note for this clonotype: A read error is possible here, since a much larger clone lies one base away. The V and J genes are TRBV6-6 and TRBJ1-1, with D perhaps matching TRBD1 (5 bases). CDR1 is MNHNY, CDR2 SVGAGI, per germline (reference sequence). The CDR3 contains 13 residues. The CDR3 here is CANSVQASREAFF. For the CDR3, the DNA is TGTGCCAACAGTGTACAGGCGTCGAGGGAAGCTTTCTTT.